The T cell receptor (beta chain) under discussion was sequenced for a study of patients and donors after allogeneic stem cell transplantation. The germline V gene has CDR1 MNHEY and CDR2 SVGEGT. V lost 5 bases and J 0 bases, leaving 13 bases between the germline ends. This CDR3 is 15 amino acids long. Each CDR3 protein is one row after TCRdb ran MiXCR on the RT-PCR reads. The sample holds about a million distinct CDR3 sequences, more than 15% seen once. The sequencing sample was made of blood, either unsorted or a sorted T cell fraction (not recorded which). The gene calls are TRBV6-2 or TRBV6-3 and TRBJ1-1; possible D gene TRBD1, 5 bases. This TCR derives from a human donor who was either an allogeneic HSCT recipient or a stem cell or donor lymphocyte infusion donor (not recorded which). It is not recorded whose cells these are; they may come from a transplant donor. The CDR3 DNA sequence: TGTGCCAGCAGTCGTCTCACAGGTTTGAACACTGAAGCTTTCTTT. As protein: CASSRLTGLNTEAFF.